This T cell receptor beta chain was recovered during a study of Graves' ophthalmopathy and Graves' hyperthyroidism. RNA transcripts were the source from which TCR beta CDR3 regions were amplified. Scientists carried out first-round RT-PCR using HTBI primers and then a second-round multiplex PCR. In TCRdb, the multiplex PCR reads were re-called with MiXCR into one record per CDR3 protein. The sample has about 640,000 distinct CDR3 sequences; about 41% are singletons. This clonotype was counted between two and nine times. CDR3 size: 15 residues. Germline V CDR1 and CDR2: SGHRS, YFSETQ. The V gene lost 0 bases and the J gene lost 0 bases, with 7 bases spanning the gap.

The genes are TRBV5-1 and TRBJ1-3; maybe TRBD1 (5 bases). This receptor was obtained from an adult man with Graves' ophthalmopathy. Source material: peripheral blood. CDR3: CASSLAGTSGNTIYF. The CDR3 DNA follows: TGCGCCAGCAGCTTGGCGGGGACCTCTGGAAACACCATATATTTT.